The 30 T cell receptor beta chains below come from one sample, sequenced in a study of a mutant IDH1 vaccine in newly diagnosed glioma. Some clones are missing from TCRdb's copy, which holds only in-frame ones; the method was immunoSEQ multiplex PCR. The sample lists around 40,000 clones, 65% to 85% seen once, with approximately 2% in the top ten. The sample's time point: week 11, during vaccination. Every vaccine dose comprised 300 ug of mutant IDH1 20-mer peptide plus topical imiquimod. Antigens for these TCRs are unknown. This specimen consisted of PBMCs, obtained from a glioma patient whose treatment included an IDH1 peptide vaccine. These TCRs come from a middle-aged man with glioma.

The CDR3 nucleotides read TGCAGCGTCGCAGCACAGGGGTTGGGGGAGCAGTACTTC. Protein sequence: CSVAAQGLGEQYF. V and J are TRBV29-1 and TRBJ2-7; 7 positions match TRBD1. V shed 6 bases and J 7 bases; nucleotides not matched to a gene: 12. Germline CDR1 is SQVTM and CDR2 is ANQGSEA. The CDR3 loop spans 13 amino acids.

This clone turned up a few times. The rearrangement uses TRBV7-6 and TRBJ2-1; the match to TRBD2 covers 12 bases. The junction had 6 bases not matched to a gene; V was cut back by 2 bases and J by 7 bases. CDR3 size: 16 residues. CDR1 and CDR2 (germline): SGHVS, FNYEAQ. This chain's CDR3 is CASSLNPSGRANEQFF. The CDR3 DNA is TGTGCCAGCAGCTTAAACCCTAGCGGGAGGGCTAATGAGCAGTTCTTC.

V gene TRBV5-4 combines with J gene TRBJ1-1, with D possibly TRBD1 on 5 matching bases. Trimming removed 2 bases at V and 5 bases at J, with 10 bases between. The CDR3 loop spans 13 amino acids. Germline values: CDR1 SGHNT, CDR2 YYREEE (reference sequence). CDR3 amino acids: CASSLLQATEAFF. CDR3 nucleotide sequence: TGTGCCAGCAGCTTATTACAGGCAACTGAAGCTTTCTTT. The variable domain in full, completed from reference TRBV5-4 and TRBJ1-1, reads ETGVTQSPTHLIKTRGQQVTLRCSSQSGHNTVSWYQQALGQGPQFIFQYYREEENGRGNFPPRFSGLQFPNYSSELNVNALELDDSALYLCASSLLQATEAFFGQGTRLTVV.

This sequence joins TRBV21-1 and TRBJ1-2. TRBV21-1 has pseudogene status. The CDR3 has 10 amino acids. The CDR3 nucleotides read TGTGCCAGCAGTAATGGTGGCTACACCTTC. Its translation is CASSNGGYTF.

CDR3 amino acids: CASRGGRGPDTQYF. DNA for the CDR3: TGTGCCAGCAGAGGGGGGAGGGGGCCAGATACGCAGTATTTT. The rearrangement links TRBV4-2 to TRBJ2-3; D possibly uses TRBD1 or TRBD2 (7 bases each). Germline loops: CDR1 LGHNA, CDR2 YNFKEQ. V was clipped by 6 bases and J by 4 bases, with 14 bases between them. The CDR3 totals 14 residues.

V is TRBV10-3 and J is TRBJ2-3, with D possibly being TRBD2 (6 bases). The germline V and J ends were trimmed by 4 bases and 0 bases, with 14 bases remaining between them. This CDR3 comprises 16 residues. Germline V gene lookup returns CDR1 ENHRY and CDR2 SYGVKD. For the CDR3, the DNA is TGTGCCATCAGTGTGACTAGGAGGACTAGCACAGATACGCAGTATTTT. Translating it yields CAISVTRRTSTDTQYF.

This chain links TRBV27 with TRBJ1-1; the D is unclear. The V end was cut by 5 bases, the J end by 0 bases, with 13 bases between. The length of the CDR3 is 15 residues. The germline gives CDR1 MNHEY, CDR2 SMNVEV (reference sequence). The CDR3 DNA reads as TGTGCCAGCAGTCCCCTGGGGTGGATGAACACTGAAGCTTTCTTT. Translating it yields CASSPLGWMNTEAFF.

This rearrangement joins TRBV7-8 to TRBJ2-7, with D unresolved. This CDR3 contains 10 residues. CDR1 and CDR2 (germline): SGHVS, FQNEAQ. V shed 8 bases and J shed 4 bases, with 6 bases lying between them. The CDR3 region has the DNA TGTGCCAGCGGGGAATACGAGCAGTACTTC. This codes for CASGEYEQYF.

J is TRBJ2-7 and V is TRBV6-1; D is unresolved. Trimming took off 7 bases at V and 6 bases at J, with 16 bases between the two ends. The germline V gene has CDR1 MNHNS and CDR2 SASEGT. The CDR3 runs 13 residues. This CDR3 reads CASTNARYSEQYF. In nucleotides, the CDR3 is TGTGCCAGCACTAACGCCCGGTATAGCGAGCAGTACTTC.

The CDR3 loop reads CASSLDSTHYNEQFF. The CDR3 DNA reads as TGCGCCAGCAGCTTGGATTCTACTCACTACAATGAGCAGTTCTTC. The chain recombines TRBV5-1 with TRBJ2-1; D call uncertain. V was shortened by 0 bases and J by 3 bases, with 10 bases between the two germline ends. The CDR3 extends over 15 amino acids. The germline gives CDR1 SGHRS, CDR2 YFSETQ. Filled out from reference TRBV5-1 and TRBJ2-1, the complete variable domain reads KAGVTQTPRYLIKTRGQQVTLSCSPISGHRSVSWYQQTPGQGLQFLFEYFSETQRNKGNFPGRFSGRQFSNSRSEMNVSTLELGDSALYLCASSLDSTHYNEQFFGPGTRLTVL.

The chain carries TRBV18 and TRBJ2-2; D is possibly TRBD2 (5 bases). CDR3 length: 15 residues. In germline, CDR1 is KGHSH, CDR2 LQKENI. Trimming removed 2 bases from V and 3 bases from J, with 10 bases in between. CDR3 residues: CASSPNEGDTGELFF. The CDR3 DNA sequence: TGTGCCAGCTCACCAAATGAGGGCGACACCGGGGAGCTGTTTTTT. The complete variable domain, with remaining parts taken from reference TRBV18 and TRBJ2-2, reads NAGVMQNPRHLVRRRGQEARLRCSPMKGHSHVYWYRQLPEEGLKFMVYLQKENIIDESGMPKERFSAEFPKEGPSILRIQQVVRGDSAAYFCASSPNEGDTGELFFGEGSRLTVL.

J is TRBJ2-3 and V is TRBV7-9, with D possibly matching TRBD2 (5 bases). The CDR3 extends over 12 amino acids. Per germline, CDR1 SEHNR and CDR2 FQNEAQ (reference sequence). V shed 5 bases and J shed 9 bases, with 12 bases lying between them. The CDR3 sequence is CASSQAKRTQYF. CDR3 nucleotides: TGTGCCAGCAGCCAGGCGAAGCGGACGCAGTATTTT.

This chain joins TRBV11-2 and TRBJ2-2, with unresolved D. The CDR3 runs to 14 residues. Germline V lookup: CDR1 SGHAT, CDR2 FQNNGV. The V end was cut by 5 bases, the J end by 4 bases, with 11 bases between. CDR3 residues: CASSLRFSTGELFF. As DNA, the CDR3 is TGTGCCAGCAGCCTCCGCTTTAGCACCGGGGAGCTGTTTTTT.

The V call is TRBV6-5, the J call TRBJ1-1; 8 positions agree with TRBD1. J lost 6 bases, V lost 6 bases, and 6 bases had no gene match. The V gene's germline CDR1 is MNHEY and CDR2 SVGAGI. The CDR3 spans 13 residues. CDR3 sequence (DNA): TGTGCCAGCAGGACAGGGGTGGTCGCTGAAGCTTTCTTT. It translates to CASRTGVVAEAFF.

CDR3 DNA sequence: TGTGCCAGCAGGGGACTTCACTACGAGCAGTACTTC. Translating it yields CASRGLHYEQYF. The chain combines TRBV25-1 with TRBJ2-7, with a possible D match to TRBD2 (6 bases). This CDR3 has 12 amino acids. The germline gives CDR1 MGHDK, CDR2 SYGVNS. The germline V and J ends were trimmed by 6 bases and 3 bases, with 9 bases remaining between them.

This clone was seen only a few times. The V and J genes are TRBV2 and TRBJ1-5, with a tentative D call TRBD1 (5 bases). This CDR3 spans 15 amino acids. Germline CDR1 is SNHLY and CDR2 is FYNNEI. Trimming shortened V by 2 bases and J by 2 bases, and 10 bases separated the two germline ends. CDR3 nucleotide sequence: TGTGCCAGCAGTGAATGGGGGTATGGCAATCAGCCCCAGCATTTT. It is translated as CASSEWGYGNQPQHF.

About this clone: One end of the junction is discordant with germline, which a read error may explain. The chain couples TRBV7-7 to TRBJ1-1; 7 bases fit TRBD1. Germline CDR1 and CDR2: SSHAT and FNYEAQ (reference sequence). This CDR3 comprises 15 residues. As DNA, the CDR3 is TGTGCTAGCAGTCGACAGGGAGTGCGCGGCACTGAAGCTTTCTTT. Amino acid sequence: CASSRQGVRGTEAFF. The full variable domain, completed using reference TRBV7-7 and TRBJ1-1, is GAGVSQSPRYKVTKRGQDVTLRCDPISSHATLYWYQQALGQGPEFLTYFNYEAQPDKSGLPSDRFSAERPEGSISTLTIQRTEQRDSAMYRCASSRQGVRGTEAFFGQGTRLTVV.

J is TRBJ2-4 and V is TRBV4-1; 9 nucleotides line up with TRBD2. V shed 2 bases and J 0 bases; nucleotides not matched to a gene: 11. Germline V gives CDR1 MGHRA, CDR2 YSYEKL. The CDR3 spans 19 residues. CDR3 amino acids: CASSQSRGAGGGAKNIQYF. CDR3 DNA sequence: TGCGCCAGCAGCCAAAGCCGAGGGGCGGGAGGGGGAGCCAAAAACATTCAGTACTTC.

The chain links TRBV7-3 to TRBJ2-5; 7 positions match TRBD1. CDR1 and CDR2 from the germline V gene are SGHTA and FQGTGA. CDR3 length: 15 residues. V gave up 5 bases and J gave up 2 bases; unmatched junction bases: 8. CDR3 in amino acids: CASSITGAIQETQYF. CDR3 coding DNA: TGTGCCAGCAGCATCACAGGGGCCATACAAGAGACCCAGTACTTC. Variable domain in full (rest from reference TRBV7-3 and TRBJ2-5): GAGVSQTPSNKVTEKGKYVELRCDPISGHTALYWYRQSLGQGPEFLIYFQGTGAADDSGLPNDRFFAVRPEGSVSTLKIQRTERGDSAVYLCASSITGAIQETQYFGPGTRLLVL.

This clone was recorded a few times. The V and J genes are TRBV7-9 and TRBJ1-1, with D perhaps TRBD1 (6 bases). The CDR3 runs to 15 residues. V was clipped by 7 bases and J by 6 bases, with 21 bases between them. Germline values: CDR1 SEHNR, CDR2 FQNEAQ (reference sequence). The CDR3 region is CASTPGSGAPAEAFF. CDR3 nucleotides: TGTGCCAGCACCCCAGGGTCAGGGGCTCCCGCTGAAGCTTTCTTT.

V and J are TRBV6-1 and TRBJ2-7; weak D call: TRBD1 (5 bases). V shed 8 bases and J shed 5 bases, with 13 bases lying between them. The CDR3 runs to 12 residues. Germline loops: CDR1 MNHNS, CDR2 SASEGT. The chain's CDR3 is CASAGITHEQYF. Here the CDR3 DNA reads TGTGCCAGCGCAGGGATCACCCACGAGCAGTACTTC.

The genes are TRBV18 and TRBJ2-7; possible D gene TRBD2, 6 bases. CDR1 and CDR2 (germline): KGHSH, LQKENI. The CDR3 extends over 15 amino acids. Between the trimmed V and J ends, which lost 0 bases and 3 bases, there was a span of 12 bases. The DNA of the CDR3 is TGTGCCAGCTCACCACCGGCGGGGACCGGCTACGAGCAGTACTTC. As protein: CASSPPAGTGYEQYF.

This clone was seen a single time. The chain uses TRBV19 and TRBJ1-2, with a weak D call TRBD1 (6 bases). The CDR3 contains 14 residues. Germline values: CDR1 LNHDA, CDR2 SQIVND (reference sequence). Trimming pared 3 bases from V and 6 bases from J, leaving 14 bases between. CDR3 in DNA: TGTGCCAGTAGTATGTCACAGGGAAGGGATGGCTACACCTTC. It translates to CASSMSQGRDGYTF.

The sample holds a few counts of this clone. The chain joins TRBV29-1 to TRBJ1-1; D gene uncertain. There are 11 residues in the CDR3. V lost 6 bases and J lost 6, with 11 bases in between. The V gene's germline CDR1 is SQVTM and CDR2 ANQGSEA. The CDR3 DNA is TGCAGCGTGAGACGGGAGGCTGAAGCTTTCTTT. As protein: CSVRREAEAFF.

The CDR3 is CASKRTSGDNYEQYF. The DNA of the CDR3 is TGTGCCAGCAAACGGACTAGCGGTGATAACTACGAGCAGTACTTC. The chain is built from TRBV6-5 and TRBJ2-7, with 10 bases identical to TRBD2. The ends lost 7 bases at V and 3 bases at J; junction bases unmatched: 9. The CDR3 sequence is 15 residues long. Germline-derived CDR1 and CDR2 are MNHEY and SVGAGI.

The chain is built from TRBV5-1 and TRBJ2-1; D is possibly TRBD2 (6 bases). The CDR3 extends over 15 amino acids. CDR1 SGHRS and CDR2 YFSETQ come from the germline V gene. The V end was cut by 0 bases, the J end by 3 bases, with 10 bases between. This chain's CDR3 is CASSLGLVFYNEQFF. As DNA, the CDR3 is TGCGCCAGCAGCTTGGGACTAGTTTTCTACAATGAGCAGTTCTTC.

The chain has TRBV7-2 and TRBJ2-5; possibly TRBD1 for D (6 bases). Germline-derived CDR1 and CDR2 are SGHTA and FQGNSA. Trimming took off 8 bases at V and 1 base at J, with 11 bases between the two ends. The CDR3 totals 13 residues. CDR3 nucleotides: TGTGCCAGCGTACAGGGTCGCCAAGAGACCCAGTACTTC. As protein: CASVQGRQETQYF.

The CDR3 coding sequence is TGTGCCAGCCTCCGGGACCTATTAAATGAAAAACTGTTTTTT. This codes for CASLRDLLNEKLFF. The rearrangement links TRBV2 to TRBJ1-4; TRBD1 is a possible D gene (5 bases). The V end was cut by 8 bases, the J end by 5 bases, with 15 bases between. The CDR3 covers 14 residues. CDR1 and CDR2 (germline): SNHLY, FYNNEI.

The chain is built from TRBV7-2 and TRBJ2-7; the D call may be TRBD1 or TRBD2 (5 bases each). Germline CDR1 SGHTA, CDR2 FQGNSA. The V gene lost 3 bases and the J gene lost 4 bases, with 13 bases spanning the gap. The CDR3 extends over 14 amino acids. The CDR3 coding sequence is TGTGCCAGCAGCTTGGCCGGGACCACATACGAGCAGTACTTC. Translating gives CASSLAGTTYEQYF.

V usage is TRBV5-1 and J usage is TRBJ2-7, with 7 bases that match TRBD2. The V gene's germline CDR1 is SGHRS and CDR2 YFSETQ. The trim removed 4 bases at V and 5 bases at J, leaving 6 bases unmatched. The CDR3 spans 13 residues. The CDR3 DNA is TGCGCCAGCAGCCCAGAGGGAGGGCACGAGCAGTACTTC. Its translation: CASSPEGGHEQYF.